The 6 T cell receptor beta chains given below trace back to one sample, sequenced in a study of persistence of HIV-infected CD4 T cells. An overlapping HIV-1 Gag peptide pool stimulated these cells at about 0.9 ug/peptide/mL. Sorting of responding CD4+ T cells relied on upregulated CD40 ligand together with CD69. This was the immunoSEQ version 4 assay in survey mode. Repertoires were generated with immunoSEQ multiplex PCR, while TCRdb's copy carries only in-frame clones and drops some. The sample lists under 20,000 clones, 55% to 65% occurring once. Their antigens are not known. The source was CD4+ T cells sorted from PBMCs after approximately 19-hour stimulation, collected from a patient who received antiretroviral therapy. All receptors come from an adult woman with HIV who was CMV-seropositive.

The V gene is TRBV6-6, the J gene TRBJ2-2; tentative D call: TRBD2 (6 bases). V was cut by 6 bases and J by 6 bases, with 11 bases left in between. CDR3 size: 13 residues. CDR1 MNHNY and CDR2 SVGAGI come from the germline V gene (reference sequence). DNA of the CDR3: TGTGCCAGCAGCCTAGGAGGGGCCGGGGAGCTGTTTTTT. Translated, it gives CASSLGGAGELFF.

The chain couples TRBV6-5 to TRBJ1-5; 7 bases match TRBD1. After removal of 7 bases from V and 1 base from J, the junction contained 7 bases not matched to a gene. Per the germline V gene, CDR1 is MNHEY and CDR2 is SVGAGI. This CDR3 comprises 15 residues. CDR3 protein: CASIFDRESNQPQHF. The CDR3 DNA sequence: TGTGCCAGCATCTTCGACAGGGAAAGCAATCAGCCCCAGCATTTT.

The V and J genes are TRBV30 and TRBJ1-1; D might be TRBD1 (6 bases). The germline V gene has CDR1 GTSNPN and CDR2 SVGIG (reference sequence). Trimming took 3 bases from V and 6 from J, leaving 17 bases between them. This CDR3 region has 14 residues. The CDR3 reads CAWSPGHLYAEAFF. In DNA, the CDR3 is TGTGCCTGGAGCCCGGGACACCTCTACGCTGAAGCTTTCTTT.

This clone was found a few times. This chain links TRBV5-6 with TRBJ1-5, with 7 bases fitting TRBD1. Trimming cost V 4 bases and J 1 base; bases outside gene matches: 5. CDR3 length: 15 residues. The germline V gene encodes CDR1 SGHDT and CDR2 YYEEEE. CDR3: CASSTQGVSNQPQHF. In DNA form, the CDR3 reads TGTGCCAGCAGCACGCAGGGGGTAAGCAATCAGCCCCAGCATTTT.

The V and J genes are TRBV6-5 and TRBJ1-1; 8 bases agree with TRBD1. CDR3 size: 14 residues. Trimming cost V 5 bases and J 2 bases; bases outside gene matches: 4. Germline loops: CDR1 MNHEY, CDR2 SVGAGI. The CDR3 here is CASSRDRSNTEAFF. In DNA form, the CDR3 reads TGTGCCAGCAGTCGGGACAGGAGTAACACTGAAGCTTTCTTT.

This chain uses TRBV4-1 with TRBJ1-5; D remains unclear. The length of the CDR3 is 14 residues. Trimming took 1 base from V and 0 from J, leaving 4 bases between them. CDR1 MGHRA and CDR2 YSYEKL come from the germline V gene. The CDR3 DNA follows: TGCGCCAGCAGCCAAGGTAGTAGCAATCAGCCCCAGCATTTT. Translating gives CASSQGSSNQPQHF.